A single sample gave rise to the 32 T cell receptor beta chains below, sequenced in a study of shared clonotypes between healthy human individuals. Terminally differentiated effector memory CD45RA+ cells were excluded by CCR7 positive selection of CD45RO-negative cells. Data came from immunoSEQ multiplex PCR; TCRdb stores just in-frame clones and leaves some out. The sample lists just over 2,000,000 clones, about 94% occurring once. Sequences were obtained from naive CD8+ T cells sorted from blood. The receptors stem from a man aged 18-30 years in good health.

The V gene is TRBV7-9, the J gene TRBJ2-6; D is unclear. The germline V gene encodes CDR1 SEHNR and CDR2 FQNEAQ (reference sequence). The V gene lost 8 bases and the J gene lost 0 bases, with 8 bases spanning the gap. The CDR3 sequence is 14 residues long. DNA for the CDR3: TGTGCCAGCTCGGGCTTCTCTGGGGCCAACGTCCTGACTTTC. This codes for CASSGFSGANVLTF.

The rearrangement links TRBV7-9 to TRBJ2-5; the match to TRBD2 covers 7 bases. The germline V gene has CDR1 SEHNR and CDR2 FQNEAQ (reference sequence). The CDR3 consists of 17 residues. The J segment lost 5 bases and the V segment lost 8 bases, leaving 20 bases of the junction unmatched. The CDR3 DNA follows: TGTGCCAGCGGCAGGGACGGGGGGTCCGAGGCTGGCGAGACCCAGTACTTC. This codes for CASGRDGGSEAGETQYF.

This chain joins TRBV21-1 and TRBJ2-3; the table's D call, TRBD2, was not checked against the DNA. TRBV21-1 is listed as a pseudogene. CDR3 size: 15 residues. The CDR3 DNA reads as TGTGCCAGCCTTCTGTGGCGGGGCCACACAGATACGCAGTATTTT. It codes for CASLLWRGHTDTQYF.

V gene TRBV7-9 combines with J gene TRBJ1-1; no clear D gene. Germline CDR1 is SEHNR and CDR2 is FQNEAQ (reference sequence). V shed 1 base and J shed 1 base, with 10 bases lying between them. This CDR3 has 15 residues. The CDR3 spells CASSLVFNGNTEAFF. CDR3 coding DNA: TGTGCCAGCAGCTTAGTTTTTAACGGGAACACTGAAGCTTTCTTT.

This CDR3 reads CASSFRDRGLGSYTF. DNA for the CDR3: TGTGCCAGCAGTTTCCGGGACAGGGGGCTCGGGAGCTACACCTTC. The rearrangement uses TRBV28 and TRBJ1-2; 12 bases are shared with TRBD1. Germline values: CDR1 MDHEN, CDR2 SYDVKM. The CDR3 is 15 amino acids. V was clipped by 3 bases and J by 9 bases; unmatched bases: 8.

In the case of this clone: The sample carries other DNA sequences with the same CDR3. The chain combines TRBV18 with TRBJ1-1; D remains unclear. The ends were cut back, 0 bases at V and 0 bases at J, with 8 bases in the middle. Per the germline V gene, CDR1 is KGHSH and CDR2 is LQKENI. There are 15 residues in the CDR3. The CDR3, as DNA: TGTGCCAGCTCACCACCGTCACGGATGAACACTGAAGCTTTCTTT. Translation: CASSPPSRMNTEAFF.

The rearrangement uses TRBV28 and TRBJ2-1; 7 bases fit TRBD1. Germline values: CDR1 MDHEN, CDR2 SYDVKM. This CDR3 region has 15 residues. V shed 2 bases and J 1 base; nucleotides not matched to a gene: 2. CDR3 DNA: TGTGCCAGCAGTTTAAGGGGGCGATCCTACAATGAGCAGTTCTTC. Residues: CASSLRGRSYNEQFF.

This clone was observed a single time. The J gene is TRBJ2-1, the V gene TRBV11-2; a possible D gene is TRBD2 (6 bases). Germline CDR1 is SGHAT and CDR2 is FQNNGV. Trimming cost V 1 base and J 3 bases, with 10 bases left between them. The CDR3 sequence is 15 residues long. CDR3 DNA: TGTGCCAGCAGCTTAGTAGGAGGGTACTACAATGAGCAGTTCTTC. Protein: CASSLVGGYYNEQFF.

The V gene is TRBV19, the J gene TRBJ2-7; weak D call: TRBD1 (5 bases). Germline V gene lookup returns CDR1 LNHDA and CDR2 SQIVND (reference sequence). The CDR3 covers 14 residues. The V end was cut by 3 bases, the J end by 2 bases, with 11 bases between. The CDR3 reads CASSMVQGPYEQYF. CDR3 coding DNA: TGTGCCAGTAGTATGGTCCAGGGCCCCTACGAGCAGTACTTC.

The rearrangement links TRBV2 to TRBJ2-3; D remains unclear. The CDR3 consists of 13 residues. Germline CDR1 SNHLY, CDR2 FYNNEI. V lost 4 bases and J lost 6, with 11 bases in between. CDR3 in DNA: TGTGCCAGCAGTGGGATTGGGTCCGATACGCAGTATTTT. It translates to CASSGIGSDTQYF.

This chain uses TRBV7-8 with TRBJ2-3; the match to TRBD1 covers 7 bases. Trimming took 4 bases from V and 4 from J; bases not matched to a gene: 8. CDR1 is SGHVS and CDR2 is FQNEAQ in the germline V gene. CDR3 length equals 15 residues. The CDR3 DNA reads TGTGCCAGCAGCTCCCAGGGGGTGGGCGCAGATACGCAGTATTTT. Its translation is CASSSQGVGADTQYF.

This clone was seen a few times. The V and J genes are TRBV7-9 and TRBJ1-1; D is unclear. The V end lost 1 base, the J end lost 7 bases, and 10 bases lay between the germline ends. Germline V CDR1 and CDR2: SEHNR, FQNEAQ (reference sequence). This CDR3 region has 13 residues. The CDR3 DNA reads as TGTGCCAGCAGCTTAGGGTTGGGCGGTGAAGCTTTCTTT. Translated: CASSLGLGGEAFF.

The genes are TRBV30 and TRBJ2-1; no firm D call. The CDR3 loop spans 15 amino acids. The V gene's germline CDR1 is GTSNPN and CDR2 SVGIG (reference sequence). Trimming stripped 0 bases from V and 8 bases from J, with 17 bases between. CDR3 loop: CAWSVPWQTLDEQFF. In nucleotides, the CDR3 is TGTGCCTGGAGTGTACCGTGGCAAACTCTGGATGAGCAGTTCTTC.

J is TRBJ2-1 and V is TRBV7-3; possibly TRBD2 for D (6 bases). V lost 5 bases and J lost 10, with 18 bases in between. Germline values: CDR1 SGHTA, CDR2 FQGTGA. This CDR3 comprises 14 residues. The CDR3 reads CASSPRAGLREQFF. The CDR3 nucleotides are TGTGCCAGCAGCCCAAGAGCGGGCCTTCGGGAGCAGTTCTTC.

The chain carries TRBV30 and TRBJ2-2; D tentatively fits TRBD1 or TRBD2 (5 bases each). Trimming shortened V by 1 base and J by 2 bases, and 11 bases separated the two germline ends. The CDR3 runs 15 residues. Looked up from germline, CDR1 is GTSNPN and CDR2 is SVGIG (reference sequence). CDR3 in DNA: TGTGCCTGGAGTGCCGGGACCCTTAACACCGGGGAGCTGTTTTTT. Translated: CAWSAGTLNTGELFF.

As regards this clone: At the DNA level, this CDR3 is encoded by other sequences in the same sample as well. The genes are TRBV5-4 and TRBJ1-6, with D tentatively TRBD1 (6 bases). The V end lost 2 bases, the J end lost 8 bases, and 11 bases lay between the germline ends. CDR3 size: 14 residues. Germline CDR1 SGHNT, CDR2 YYREEE (reference sequence). The CDR3 nucleotides read TGTGCCAGCAGCTTCCGAGGGGGAGATTCACCCCTCCACTTT. Its translation is CASSFRGGDSPLHF.

Points on this clone: This sample includes further DNA sequences coding for the same CDR3. The chain employs TRBV13 and TRBJ2-7; 9 bases agree with TRBD2. The CDR3 is made up of 13 amino acids. Germline V gene sequence: CDR1 PRHDT, CDR2 FYEKMQ (reference sequence). V lost 5 bases and J lost 3; bases outside the gene matches: 2. CDR3 residues: CASSLSGSYEQYF. The CDR3 coding sequence is TGTGCCAGCAGCCTTAGCGGGAGCTACGAGCAGTACTTC.

The chain couples TRBV27 to TRBJ2-2; D call uncertain. Germline lookup yields CDR1 MNHEY and CDR2 SMNVEV (reference sequence). This CDR3 has 15 amino acids. Trimming took 4 bases from V and 3 from J, leaving 12 bases between them. Here the CDR3 reads CASSSSYGYTGELFF. For the CDR3, the DNA is TGTGCCAGCAGTTCATCATACGGATACACCGGGGAGCTGTTTTTT.

V is TRBV29-1 and J is TRBJ2-1; D possibly corresponds to TRBD2 (6 bases). The CDR3 is 13 amino acids. V shed 4 bases and J shed 4 bases, with 11 bases lying between them. CDR1 and CDR2 from the germline V gene are SQVTM and ANQGSEA. The CDR3 coding sequence is TGCAGCGTTGTACTAGCCCTATACAATGAGCAGTTCTTC. The encoded protein is CSVVLALYNEQFF.

The chain uses TRBV27 and TRBJ2-7; 7 bases are shared with TRBD1. Germline V gene lookup returns CDR1 MNHEY and CDR2 SMNVEV (reference sequence). The CDR3 totals 11 residues. The V and J ends lost 8 bases and 7 bases, in that order; junction bases with no gene match: 5. CDR3 in DNA: TGTGCCAGCCGGACAGGTCATGAGCAGTACTTC. Protein sequence: CASRTGHEQYF.

V is TRBV5-1 and J is TRBJ2-4, with D perhaps matching TRBD2 (6 bases). V was pared by 3 bases and J by 0 bases, with 25 bases between. The CDR3 contains 20 residues. Germline V gene sequence: CDR1 SGHRS, CDR2 YFSETQ. The CDR3 coding sequence is TGCGCCAGCAGCTCCGACCCCATTCATGAGGACTACCTAGCCAAAAACATTCAGTACTTC. Encoded protein: CASSSDPIHEDYLAKNIQYF.

On this clone: This specimen includes other DNA sequences encoding the same CDR3. The rearrangement joins TRBV11-3 to TRBJ2-1; TRBD2 agrees at 7 bases. Germline V CDR1 and CDR2: SGHNT, YENEEA. The trim removed 1 base at V and 6 bases at J, leaving 0 bases unmatched. The CDR3 sequence is 13 residues long. CDR3 coding DNA: TGTGCCAGCAGCTTAGCGGGGGGCAATGAGCAGTTCTTC. It specifies CASSLAGGNEQFF.

V is TRBV11-2 and J is TRBJ2-3; D gene unclear. Between the trimmed V and J ends, which lost 5 bases and 6 bases, there was a span of 15 bases. Germline-derived CDR1 and CDR2 are SGHAT and FQNNGV. The CDR3 length is 14 residues. In DNA form, the CDR3 reads TGTGCCAGCAGCCGGGTTGCAGGTACGGATACGCAGTATTTT. Translating gives CASSRVAGTDTQYF.

V usage is TRBV5-5 and J usage is TRBJ1-4; D is unresolved. CDR3 length equals 15 residues. The germline CDR1 and CDR2 sequences are SGHKS and YYEKEE (reference sequence). V lost 4 bases to trimming and J lost 8 bases, with 18 bases between them. CDR3 coding DNA: TGTGCCAGCAGCCCCCTCGGGAGGGATGGCGAAAAACTGTTTTTT. Its protein is CASSPLGRDGEKLFF.

V and J are TRBV7-9 and TRBJ2-6; D is uncertain. V dropped 6 bases and J dropped 0 bases, with 15 bases sitting between them. This CDR3 has 17 residues. CDR1 and CDR2 (germline): SEHNR, FQNEAQ (reference sequence). CDR3: CASREGTPYSGANVLTF. In nucleotides, the CDR3 is TGTGCCAGCAGGGAAGGCACTCCCTACTCTGGGGCCAACGTCCTGACTTTC.

This clone is a singleton in its sample. Other nucleotide sequences from this sample produce the same CDR3. The rearrangement links TRBV5-1 to TRBJ1-5, with D perhaps matching TRBD1 (5 bases). Trimming left V 0 bases short and J 6 bases short, with 10 bases between. From germline, CDR1 is SGHRS and CDR2 YFSETQ. This CDR3 has 14 amino acids. CDR3 residues: CASSLAGAGQPQHF. The CDR3 coding sequence is TGCGCCAGCAGCTTGGCCGGGGCGGGTCAGCCCCAGCATTTT. The full variable domain, its missing parts supplied by reference TRBV5-1 and TRBJ1-5, is KAGVTQTPRYLIKTRGQQVTLSCSPISGHRSVSWYQQTPGQGLQFLFEYFSETQRNKGNFPGRFSGRQFSNSRSEMNVSTLELGDSALYLCASSLAGAGQPQHFGDGTRLSIL.

V usage is TRBV9 and J usage is TRBJ2-7; TRBD2 matches at 14 bases. The germline V gene encodes CDR1 SGDLS and CDR2 YYNGEE. The CDR3 sequence is 14 residues long. Losses at the gene ends were 4 bases for V and 6 bases for J; bases not matched to a gene: 3. The CDR3 sequence is CASSLGLAGGEQYF. The CDR3 region has the DNA TGTGCCAGCAGCCTCGGACTAGCGGGAGGCGAGCAGTACTTC.

As to this clone: Other DNA sequences in the same sample also yield this CDR3. The V gene is TRBV9, the J gene TRBJ1-2; D gene ambiguous. Trimming took 0 bases from V and 0 from J, leaving 6 bases between them. The germline V gene encodes CDR1 SGDLS and CDR2 YYNGEE. The CDR3 sequence is 14 residues long. Written as DNA, the CDR3 is TGTGCCAGCAGCGTAGAAGACTCTAACTATGGCTACACCTTC. This encodes CASSVEDSNYGYTF.

Here the CDR3 DNA reads TGTGCCAGCAGTCGACAGAGGGCCGGGGAGCTGTTTTTT. Encoded protein: CASSRQRAGELFF. The chain links TRBV2 to TRBJ2-2; D could derive from TRBD1 or TRBD2 (5 bases each). Germline CDR1 reads SNHLY; CDR2 reads FYNNEI. The CDR3 has 13 residues. V gave up 5 bases and J gave up 6 bases, with 10 bases separating them.

In its sample, this clone was seen once. The rearrangement joins TRBV5-4 to TRBJ2-7; D might be TRBD1 (5 bases). The CDR3 has 13 amino acids. V lost 3 bases, J lost 7 bases, and 14 bases lay in between. Germline V CDR1 and CDR2: SGHNT, YYREEE (reference sequence). CDR3: CASSSWGQPEQYF. The CDR3 DNA follows: TGTGCCAGCAGCTCCTGGGGCCAGCCTGAGCAGTACTTC. Full variable domain (missing parts from reference TRBV5-4 and TRBJ2-7): ETGVTQSPTHLIKTRGQQVTLRCSSQSGHNTVSWYQQALGQGPQFIFQYYREEENGRGNFPPRFSGLQFPNYSSELNVNALELDDSALYLCASSSWGQPEQYFGPGTRLTVT.

The chain couples TRBV6-5 to TRBJ2-7, with 8 bases aligning to TRBD2. V trimming: 6 bases; J trimming: 1 base; junction bases outside the gene matches: 8. This CDR3 has 15 residues. Germline V CDR1 and CDR2: MNHEY, SVGAGI. This CDR3 is CASSPFSGASYEQYF. CDR3 nucleotides: TGTGCCAGCAGCCCTTTTAGCGGGGCATCCTACGAGCAGTACTTC.

J is TRBJ2-7 and V is TRBV6-1; no definite D call. Deletions cut 1 base from V and 3 bases from J, with 13 bases between. Germline V lookup: CDR1 MNHNS, CDR2 SASEGT. The CDR3 extends over 15 amino acids. CDR3 residues: CASSEGRPDLYEQYF. In DNA, the CDR3 is TGTGCCAGCAGTGAAGGACGTCCAGACCTCTACGAGCAGTACTTC.